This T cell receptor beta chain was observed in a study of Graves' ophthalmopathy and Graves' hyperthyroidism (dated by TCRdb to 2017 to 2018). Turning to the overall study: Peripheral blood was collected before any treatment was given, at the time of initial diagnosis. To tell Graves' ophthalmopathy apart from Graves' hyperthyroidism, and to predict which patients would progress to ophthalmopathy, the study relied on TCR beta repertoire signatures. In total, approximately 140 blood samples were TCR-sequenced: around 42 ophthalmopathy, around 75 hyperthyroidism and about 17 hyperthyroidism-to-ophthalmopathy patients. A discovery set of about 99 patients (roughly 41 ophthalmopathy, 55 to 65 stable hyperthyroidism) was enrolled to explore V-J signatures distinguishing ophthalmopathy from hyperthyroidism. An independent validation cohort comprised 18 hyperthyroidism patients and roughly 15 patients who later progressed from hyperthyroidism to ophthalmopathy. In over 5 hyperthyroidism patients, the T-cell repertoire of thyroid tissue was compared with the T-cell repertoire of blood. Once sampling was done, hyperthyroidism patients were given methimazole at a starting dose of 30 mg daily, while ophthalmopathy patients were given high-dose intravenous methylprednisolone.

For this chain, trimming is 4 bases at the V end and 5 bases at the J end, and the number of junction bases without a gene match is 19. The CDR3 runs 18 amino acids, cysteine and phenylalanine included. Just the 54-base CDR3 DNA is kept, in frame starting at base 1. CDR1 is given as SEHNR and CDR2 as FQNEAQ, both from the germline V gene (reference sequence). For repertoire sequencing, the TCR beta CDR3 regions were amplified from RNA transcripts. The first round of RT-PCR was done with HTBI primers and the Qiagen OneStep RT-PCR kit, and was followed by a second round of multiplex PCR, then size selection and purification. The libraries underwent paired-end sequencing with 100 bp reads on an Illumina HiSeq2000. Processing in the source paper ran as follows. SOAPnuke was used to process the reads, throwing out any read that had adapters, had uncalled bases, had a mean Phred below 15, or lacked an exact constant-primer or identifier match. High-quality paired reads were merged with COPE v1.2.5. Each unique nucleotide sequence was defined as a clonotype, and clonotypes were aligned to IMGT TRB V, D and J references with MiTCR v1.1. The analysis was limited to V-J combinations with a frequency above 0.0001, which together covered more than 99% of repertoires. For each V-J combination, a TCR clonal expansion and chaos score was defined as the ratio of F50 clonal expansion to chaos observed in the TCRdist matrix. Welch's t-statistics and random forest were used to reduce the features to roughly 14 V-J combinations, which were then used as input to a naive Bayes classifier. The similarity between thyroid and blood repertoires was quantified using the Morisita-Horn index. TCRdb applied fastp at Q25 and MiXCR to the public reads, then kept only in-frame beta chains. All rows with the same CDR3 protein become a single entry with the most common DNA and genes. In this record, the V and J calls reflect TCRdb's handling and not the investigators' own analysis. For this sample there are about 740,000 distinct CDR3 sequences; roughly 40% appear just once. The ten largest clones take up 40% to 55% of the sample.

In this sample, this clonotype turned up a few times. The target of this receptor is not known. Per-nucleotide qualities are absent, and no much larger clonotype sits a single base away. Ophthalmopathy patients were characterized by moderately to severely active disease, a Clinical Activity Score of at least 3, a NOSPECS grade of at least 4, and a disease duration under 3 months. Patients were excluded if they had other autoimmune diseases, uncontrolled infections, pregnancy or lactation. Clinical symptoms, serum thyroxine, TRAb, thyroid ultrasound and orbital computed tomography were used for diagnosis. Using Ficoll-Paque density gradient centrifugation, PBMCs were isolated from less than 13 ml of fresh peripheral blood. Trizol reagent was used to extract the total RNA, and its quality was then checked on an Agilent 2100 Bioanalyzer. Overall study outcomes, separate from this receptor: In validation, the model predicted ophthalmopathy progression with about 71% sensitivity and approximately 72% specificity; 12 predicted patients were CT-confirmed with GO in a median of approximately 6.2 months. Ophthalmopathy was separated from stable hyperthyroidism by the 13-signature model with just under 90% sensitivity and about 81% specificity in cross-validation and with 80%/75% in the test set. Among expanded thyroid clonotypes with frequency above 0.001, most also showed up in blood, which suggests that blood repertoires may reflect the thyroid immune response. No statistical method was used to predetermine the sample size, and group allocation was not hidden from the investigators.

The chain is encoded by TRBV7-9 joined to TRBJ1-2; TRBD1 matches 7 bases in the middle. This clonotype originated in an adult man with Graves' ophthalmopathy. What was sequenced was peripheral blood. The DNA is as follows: TGTGCCAGCAGCTCAACGACAGGGAGAGGTTCATTCCGTTATGGCTACACCTTC. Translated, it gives CASSSTTGRGSFRYGYTF.